This T cell receptor (beta chain) was recorded in a study of shared clonotypes between healthy human individuals. Study-wide findings and caveats: In the sorted subsets, rarefaction showed sequencing was incomplete despite large depth. Larger estimated richness was generally seen in naive subsets than in memory subsets.

Looked up from germline, CDR1 is LNHDA and CDR2 is SQIVND (reference sequence). V lost 3 bases and J lost 7, with 9 bases in between. The CDR3 is made up of 12 amino acids. Assay: immunoSEQ multiplex PCR; the TCRdb copy retains only in-frame clones and omits some. Altogether hundreds of thousands of clones are present, less than 80% being singletons, with the ten largest covering around 2%. Concerning this clone: The antigen remains undetermined. Distinct nucleotide sequences in the sample also encode this CDR3.

Sequenced sample: memory CD4+ T cells sorted from blood. As for subset: CD45RA-negative fraction. This sequence joins TRBV19 and TRBJ1-1; maybe TRBD1 (6 bases). This TCR was sampled from a woman in her 30s in good health. CDR3 amino acids: CASSIRGGEAFF. In nucleotides, the CDR3 is TGTGCCAGTAGTATTCGAGGGGGTGAAGCTTTCTTT.